The 13 T cell receptor beta chains given below trace back to one sample, sequenced in a study of patients and donors after allogeneic stem cell transplantation. From the RT-PCR reads, TCRdb called clonotypes with MiXCR, one entry per CDR3 protein. The sample carries approximately 160,000 distinct CDR3 sequences, about 24% recorded once. The specimen sequenced was blood, either unsorted or a sorted T cell fraction (not recorded which). All receptors come from a human donor who was either an allogeneic HSCT recipient or a stem cell or donor lymphocyte infusion donor (not recorded which). It is not recorded whose cells these are; they may come from a transplant donor.

The J gene is TRBJ2-2, the V gene TRBV12-3 or TRBV12-4; 7 nucleotides align to TRBD1. J was trimmed by 6 bases and V by 6 bases; bases with no gene match: 7. The CDR3 has 14 residues. The CDR3 protein is CASSPQGSAGELFF. The CDR3 DNA follows: TGTGCCAGCAGCCCACAGGGGAGCGCCGGGGAGCTGTTTTTT.

The V and J genes are TRBV12-3 or TRBV12-4 and TRBJ2-2, with 9 bases lining up with TRBD1. The CDR3 is 16 residues long. Trimming cost V 5 bases and J 4 bases; bases outside gene matches: 8. CDR3 protein: CASSTYRGRSTGELFF. CDR3 nucleotides: TGTGCCAGCAGTACCTACAGGGGGCGTAGCACCGGGGAGCTGTTTTTT.

This clonotype was recorded a few times. The chain uses TRBV25-1 and TRBJ2-1; a weak D match, TRBD1 (6 bases). The CDR3 covers 12 residues. Germline V gene sequence: CDR1 MGHDK, CDR2 SYGVNS. V shed 5 bases and J shed 9 bases, with 11 bases lying between them. For the CDR3, the DNA is TGTGCCAGCAGTCGGGACATAATTGAGCAGTTCTTC. Its protein product is CASSRDIIEQFF. Using reference TRBV25-1 and TRBJ2-1 for the parts outside the CDR3, the full variable domain is EADIYQTPRYLVIGTGKKITLECSQTMGHDKMYWYQQDPGMELHLIHYSYGVNSTEKGDLSSESTVSRIRTEHFPLTLESARPSHTSQYLCASSRDIIEQFFGPGTRLTVL.

This clonotype has only a few counts. The V and J genes are TRBV21-1 and TRBJ1-5; TRBD1 was called by the table and not checked on the DNA. TRBV21-1 is a pseudogene locus. CDR3 length: 18 amino acids. The CDR3 loop is CASSKRRRYGISNQPQHF. CDR3 coding DNA: TGTGCCAGCAGCAAAAGGCGCAGGTACGGCATCAGCAATCAGCCCCAGCATTTT.

This clonotype was seen a few times. The chain is built from TRBV5-1 and TRBJ2-2; maybe TRBD1 (5 bases). The CDR3 has 15 amino acids. The V end was cut by 5 bases, the J end by 5 bases, with 16 bases between. The germline gives CDR1 SGHRS, CDR2 YFSETQ. CDR3 nucleotide sequence: TGCGCCAGCAGGACAGACATGATGGATACCGGGGAGCTGTTTTTT. Translation gives CASRTDMMDTGELFF.

This rearrangement joins TRBV12-3 or TRBV12-4 to TRBJ1-1, with 11 bases matching TRBD1. The CDR3 totals 13 residues. V was pared by 6 bases and J by 5 bases, with 2 bases of the junction left unmatched. The CDR3 DNA reads as TGTGCCAGCAGGGACAGGGGGCTAACTGAAGCTTTCTTT. This codes for CASRDRGLTEAFF.

The V call is TRBV5-1, the J call TRBJ2-3, with D unclear. Per germline, CDR1 SGHRS and CDR2 YFSETQ. V lost 0 bases, J lost 0 bases, and 8 bases lay in between. There are 15 residues in the CDR3. CDR3 nucleotides: TGCGCCAGCAGCTTGGCCCAATACAGCACAGATACGCAGTATTTT. Translating it yields CASSLAQYSTDTQYF.

A few counts support this clonotype. The rearrangement uses TRBV2 and TRBJ2-2; D not resolved. This CDR3 region has 12 residues. V lost 3 bases, J lost 9 bases, and 8 bases lay in between. Germline-derived CDR1 and CDR2 are SNHLY and FYNNEI. The CDR3 bases are TGTGCCAGCAGTGACGGATACCGGGAGCTGTTTTTT. It codes for CASSDGYRELFF.

This clonotype was detected many times. One junction end disagrees with the germline gene, perhaps due to a read error. V usage is TRBV2 and J usage is TRBJ1-6; 7 positions agree with TRBD1. In germline, CDR1 is SNHLY, CDR2 FYNNEI. CDR3 length: 17 amino acids. The CDR3, as DNA: TGTGCCAGCAGCGAAGGTTTATGGCAGGCAGGGGGATCACCCCTCCACTTT. Translating it yields CASSEGLWQAGGSPLHF. Full variable domain (rest looked up from reference TRBV2 and TRBJ1-6): EPEVTQTPSHQVTQMGQEVILRCVPISNHLYFYWYRQILGQKVEFLVSFYNNEISEKSEIFDDQFSVERPDGSNFTLKIRSTKLEDSAMYFCASSEGLWQAGGSPLHFGNGTRLTVT.

This clonotype has more than one count but fewer than ten. The J gene is TRBJ2-5, the V gene TRBV4-3; 8 bases line up with TRBD2. The V gene end was trimmed by 0 bases and the J gene end by 5 bases; junction bases not matched to a gene: 11. CDR1 is LGHNA and CDR2 is YSLEER in the germline V gene. The CDR3 spans 17 residues. Here the CDR3 reads CASSQEGVGRAFETQYF. The CDR3 nucleotides are TGCGCCAGCAGCCAAGAAGGTGTCGGGAGGGCCTTCGAGACCCAGTACTTC.

This chain uses TRBV15 with TRBJ1-2; D unresolved. Deletions cut 3 bases from V and 2 bases from J, with 13 bases between. The V gene's germline CDR1 is LNHNV and CDR2 YYDKDF (reference sequence). The CDR3 is 15 residues long. The CDR3 sequence: CATSSKLGLNYGYTF. CDR3 in DNA: TGTGCCACCAGCAGTAAGCTAGGACTGAACTATGGCTACACCTTC. Full variable domain (remainder filled in from reference TRBV15 and TRBJ1-2): DAMVIQNPRYQVTQFGKPVTLSCSQTLNHNVMYWYQQKSSQAPKLLFHYYDKDFNNEADTPDNFQSRRPNTSFCFLDIRSPGLGDTAMYLCATSSKLGLNYGYTFGSGTRLTVV.

This chain joins TRBV20-1 and TRBJ2-1; TRBD2 agrees at 10 bases. With 5 bases clipped from V and 6 bases from J, the junction kept 10 bases outside the gene matches. Looked up from germline, CDR1 is DFQATT and CDR2 is SNEGSKA (reference sequence). The CDR3 is made up of 15 amino acids. CDR3: CSALEAGGPSNEQFF. DNA for the CDR3: TGCAGTGCTCTCGAAGCGGGGGGGCCAAGCAATGAGCAGTTCTTC.

V is TRBV6-2 or TRBV6-3 and J is TRBJ2-7; either TRBD1 or TRBD2 may supply D (6 bases each). Trimming stripped 6 bases from V and 1 base from J, with 16 bases between. CDR1 and CDR2 (germline): MNHEY, SVGEGT. This CDR3 contains 15 residues. For the CDR3, the DNA is TGTGCCAGCAGGGAGGGGGACATTCGATCCTACGAGCAGTACTTC. This sequence encodes CASREGDIRSYEQYF.